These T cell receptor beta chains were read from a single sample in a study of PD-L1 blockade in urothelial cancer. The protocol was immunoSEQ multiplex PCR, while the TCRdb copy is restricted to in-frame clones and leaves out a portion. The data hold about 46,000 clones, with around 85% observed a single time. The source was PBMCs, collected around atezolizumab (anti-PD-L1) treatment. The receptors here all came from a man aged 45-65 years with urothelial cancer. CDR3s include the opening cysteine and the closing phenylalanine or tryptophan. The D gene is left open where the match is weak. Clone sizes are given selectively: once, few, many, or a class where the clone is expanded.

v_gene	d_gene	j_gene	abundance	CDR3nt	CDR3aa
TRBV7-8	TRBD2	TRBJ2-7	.	TGTGCCAGCAGCTCCGGGACTAGCTCCTACGAGCAGTACTTC	CASSSGTSSYEQYF
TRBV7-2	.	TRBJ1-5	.	TGTGCCAGCAGCCCAACGCCCGGTCAGCCCCAGCATTTT	CASSPTPGQPQHF
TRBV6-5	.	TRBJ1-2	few	TGTGCCAGCAGTACCCCGGGGATACTCTATGGCTACACCTTC	CASSTPGILYGYTF
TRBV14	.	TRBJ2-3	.	TGTGCCAGCAACCCAGGGACTGCCAACACGCAGTATTTT	CASNPGTANTQYF
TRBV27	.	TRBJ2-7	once	TGTGCCAGCAGTTCCACGGACTCGAGCTCCTACGAGCAGTACTTC	CASSSTDSSSYEQYF
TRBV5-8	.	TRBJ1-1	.	TGTGCCAGCAGCTTGAGGCAGGGGATGAACACTGAAGCTTTCTTT	CASSLRQGMNTEAFF
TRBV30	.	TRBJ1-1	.	TGTGCCTGGAGTTCCGGAGGGATGAACACTGAAGCTTTCTTT	CAWSSGGMNTEAFF
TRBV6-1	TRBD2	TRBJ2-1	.	TGTGCCAGCAGTGAGGTACCGGGACTAGCGGGAGGAAGACAGTTCTTC	CASSEVPGLAGGRQFF
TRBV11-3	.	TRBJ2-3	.	TGTGCCAGCAGCCTGACGGGGGAGGTTGCAGATACGCAGTATTTT	CASSLTGEVADTQYF
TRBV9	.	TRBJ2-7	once	TGTGCCAGCAGCGTGACAGATGAACCCTCCTACGAGCAGTACTTC	CASSVTDEPSYEQYF
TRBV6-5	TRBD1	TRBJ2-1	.	TGTGCCAGCAGTTACGAGTTGACAGGGGAAGGGGGTGAGCAGTTCTTC	CASSYELTGEGGEQFF
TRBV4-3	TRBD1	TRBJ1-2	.	TGCGCCAGCAGCCTACTAACGGGACAGGGGGCTTTTGGCTACACCTTC	CASSLLTGQGAFGYTF
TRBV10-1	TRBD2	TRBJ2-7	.	TGCGCCAGCAGTGAGTTAGCGGGACCTTACGAGCAGTACTTC	CASSELAGPYEQYF
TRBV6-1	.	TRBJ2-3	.	TGTGCCAGCAGTGATCCTATAGGGGCAGATACGCAGTATTTT	CASSDPIGADTQYF
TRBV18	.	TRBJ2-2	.	TGTGCCAGCTCACCCTTGGACAGTCCTGGCGGGGAGCTGTTTTTT	CASSPLDSPGGELFF
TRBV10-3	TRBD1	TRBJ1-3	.	TGTGCCATCAAGTCAGGGGGGCTTCTAGCCAACACCATATATTTT	CAIKSGGLLANTIYF
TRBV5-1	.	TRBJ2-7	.	TGCGCCAGCGGGGCAGGGGGGAGCTCCTACGAGCAGTACTTC	CASGAGGSSYEQYF
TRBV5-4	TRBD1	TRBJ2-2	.	TGTGCCAGCAGCTTGGGGGACAGGGTCACCGGGGAGCTGTTTTTT	CASSLGDRVTGELFF
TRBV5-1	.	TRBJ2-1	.	TGCGCCAGCAGCTTAGGGGGAGCGGTCCACTACAATGAGCAGTTCTTC	CASSLGGAVHYNEQFF
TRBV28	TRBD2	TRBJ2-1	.	TGTGCCAGCAGGCCTAGCGGGAGTTCCTACAATGAGCAGTTCTTC	CASRPSGSSYNEQFF
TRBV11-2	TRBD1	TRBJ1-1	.	TGTGCCAGCAGCTTAGAGGGGCCGGGACAGGGCTTGAACACTGAAGCTTTCTTT	CASSLEGPGQGLNTEAFF
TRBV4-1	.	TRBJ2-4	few	TGCGCCAGCAGCCAAGGGGGGGTGGGTTGGGCCAAAAACATTCAGTACTTC	CASSQGGVGWAKNIQYF
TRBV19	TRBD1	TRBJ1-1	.	TGTGCCAGTAGTGCCCGACAGGGCCCGGGGACTGAAGCTTTCTTT	CASSARQGPGTEAFF
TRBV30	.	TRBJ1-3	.	TGTGCCTGGACCCAAAGGGGGGGGAGCTCTGGAAACACCATATATTTT	CAWTQRGGSSGNTIYF